This T cell receptor (beta chain) appears in the sequencing data of a study of cytomegalovirus exposure and HLA in healthy donors. Study-level points and caveats: For TCR beta chains, V- and J-gene trimming was later linked to a missense DCLRE1C variant.

This CDR3 has 15 amino acids. V shed 4 bases and J 5 bases; nucleotides not matched to a gene: 5. Germline assignment: CDR1 LNHDA and CDR2 SQIVND (reference sequence). This clone was seen only a few times. Its antigen is not known. The PCR employed 60 Vbeta primers together with 13 Jbeta primers. Profiling relied on immunoSEQ multiplex PCR, and the TCRdb table lists in-frame clones only, not all of them. The sample shows more than 100,000 clones, roughly four fifths of them seen only once. The J gene is TRBJ1-5, the V gene TRBV19; 10 bases are a match to TRBD1. The sequencing input was PBMCs. The TCR sequence derives from a woman between 45 and 60 years old in good health and CMV-seropositive. DNA for the CDR3: TGTGCCAGTAGTAGGAGGACAGGGGGTGATCAGCCCCAGCATTTT. Amino acids: CASSRRTGGDQPQHF.